The rows below give T cell receptor beta chains drawn from one sample of a study of T-cell reconstitution after alpha-beta-depleted transplantation in children. TCRdb recomputed calls from the PCR reads with MiXCR, one row per CDR3 protein. The data contain about 900,000 distinct CDR3 sequences, 25% to 30% of them seen just once; the ten biggest clones take up over 25%. The material was PBMCs, mostly from graft donor cells, obtained 360 days after TCRalphabeta/CD19-depleted stem cell transplant. These receptors were collected from a boy less than two years old who had a stem cell transplant for SCID, so the T cells may come from the graft donor. The CDR3 runs from the conserved cysteine through the conserved F or W. The D gene is left open where the match is weak. Clone size appears in some rows only: once, few, many, or a class for an expanded clone.

abundance,j_gene,v_gene,d_gene,CDR3aa,CDR3nt
few,TRBJ2-3,TRBV27,-,CASSFGRLGGTDTQYF,TGTGCCAGCAGTTTTGGGCGGCTTGGCGGTACAGATACGCAGTATTTT
-,TRBJ2-1,TRBV5-1,TRBD2,CASSMGLAGGVYNEQFF,TGCGCCAGCAGCATGGGACTAGCGGGGGGGGTTTACAATGAGCAGTTCTTC
few,TRBJ2-5,TRBV5-1,-,CASSLEGRIRETQYF,TGCGCCAGCAGCTTGGAGGGGAGGATCAGAGAGACCCAGTACTTC
-,TRBJ2-1,TRBV20-1,TRBD1,CSVPRQGLHEQFF,TGCAGTGTTCCCCGACAGGGTCTCCATGAGCAGTTCTTC
-,TRBJ2-3,TRBV12-3/TRBV12-4,TRBD2,CASSLSGLITDTQYF,TGTGCCAGCAGTTTATCGGGACTAATCACAGATACGCAGTATTTT
few,TRBJ2-5,TRBV5-6,TRBD1,CASSRASRGPGTQYF,TGTGCCAGCAGCAGAGCCAGTAGGGGGCCTGGGACCCAGTACTTC
few,TRBJ2-5,TRBV4-1,TRBD2,CASSHDGRETQYF,TGCGCCAGCAGCCACGACGGGAGGGAGACCCAGTACTTC
-,TRBJ2-7,TRBV10-3,TRBD1,CAITPGTGEDEQYF,TGTGCCATCACCCCCGGGACAGGGGAAGACGAGCAGTACTTC
-,TRBJ2-1,TRBV5-5,-,CASSGPGIWDNEQFF,TGTGCCAGCAGCGGTCCAGGGATCTGGGACAATGAGCAGTTCTTC
few,TRBJ1-2,TRBV5-1,TRBD1,CASSHTTGGVKGYTF,TGCGCCAGCAGCCACACCACAGGGGGCGTAAAGGGCTACACCTTC
few,TRBJ2-3,TRBV5-1,TRBD1,CASSLGTGRPDTQYF,TGCGCCAGCAGCTTGGGGACAGGGAGGCCAGATACGCAGTATTTT
few,TRBJ2-7,TRBV7-2,-,CASSPRTSRYEQYF,TGTGCCAGCAGCCCAAGGACATCTCGCTACGAGCAGTACTTC
-,TRBJ2-2,TRBV7-3,TRBD1,CASSLNSGTGSGELFF,TGTGCCAGCAGCTTAAACTCCGGGACAGGGTCCGGGGAGCTGTTTTTT
few,TRBJ2-1,TRBV20-1,TRBD2,CSASKAGGRYEQFF,TGCAGTGCTAGTAAAGCGGGGGGGCGGTATGAGCAGTTCTTC
-,TRBJ2-5,TRBV6-5,TRBD2,CASRSGGLSQETQYF,TGTGCCAGCAGGTCGGGGGGTTTGAGCCAAGAGACCCAGTACTTC
few,TRBJ1-1,TRBV5-6,-,CASRAKGGGTEAFF,TGTGCCAGCAGGGCCAAGGGGGGAGGGACTGAAGCTTTCTTT
-,TRBJ2-7,TRBV19,-,CASSMQPDEQYF,TGTGCCAGTAGTATGCAACCCGACGAGCAGTACTTC
-,TRBJ2-2,TRBV5-1,-,CASSPRRDSHTGELFF,TGCGCCAGCAGCCCGCGGCGGGACTCGCACACCGGGGAGCTGTTTTTT
few,TRBJ2-1,TRBV20-1,-,CSARGTANEQFF,TGCAGTGCTAGAGGTACAGCCAATGAGCAGTTCTTC
few,TRBJ2-7,TRBV12-3/TRBV12-4,TRBD1,CASSLAVDRAYEQYF,TGTGCCAGCAGTTTAGCGGTCGACAGGGCCTACGAGCAGTACTTC
-,TRBJ2-4,TRBV5-1,-,CASSLDLGDIQYF,TGCGCCAGCAGCTTGGACCTTGGGGACATTCAGTACTTC
few,TRBJ1-1,TRBV6-5,-,CASSYWGRGRAEAFF,TGTGCCAGCAGTTACTGGGGCAGGGGAAGAGCTGAAGCTTTCTTT
-,TRBJ2-7,TRBV20-1,-,CSARDRGNFTYEQYF,TGCAGTGCTAGAGATCGGGGGAACTTTACCTACGAGCAGTACTTC
-,TRBJ2-1,TRBV2,TRBD2,CASSGDGLAGKSYNEQFF,TGTGCCAGCAGTGGGGACGGACTAGCGGGGAAGTCGTACAATGAGCAGTTCTTC
-,TRBJ2-3,TRBV20-1,TRBD2,CSAARGLRTDTQYF,TGCAGTGCTGCCCGGGGACTACGCACAGATACGCAGTATTTT
-,TRBJ1-1,TRBV29-1,-,CSAASAGENTEAFF,TGCAGCGCCGCTTCGGCAGGGGAGAACACTGAAGCTTTCTTT
few,TRBJ2-1,TRBV15,-,CATSRDRAVGSALAVYYNEQFF,TGTGCCACCAGCAGAGACCGCGCGGTTGGGTCCGCTCTCGCGGTCTACTACAATGAGCAGTTCTTC
-,TRBJ2-3,TRBV5-6,TRBD1,CASSLSRGPADTQYF,TGTGCCAGCAGCTTAAGCAGGGGGCCGGCAGATACGCAGTATTTT
-,TRBJ2-1,TRBV7-8,TRBD2,CASSLGLAGGWSYNEQFF,TGTGCCAGCAGCTTAGGACTAGCGGGGGGGTGGTCCTACAATGAGCAGTTCTTC
-,TRBJ2-3,TRBV20-1,-,CSARDGERGTDTQYF,TGCAGTGCTAGAGATGGCGAGCGGGGCACAGATACGCAGTATTTT
-,TRBJ2-7,TRBV15,TRBD1,CATSRVRRDRGGGEQYF,TGTGCCACCAGCAGAGTTCGGAGGGACAGGGGAGGTGGCGAGCAGTACTTC
-,TRBJ2-7,TRBV12-3/TRBV12-4,-,CASSFGSFYEQYF,TGTGCCAGCAGTTTTGGCAGCTTCTACGAGCAGTACTTC
few,TRBJ2-2,TRBV24-1,TRBD1,CATSDGGTGELIGELFF,TGTGCCACCAGTGATGGGGGGACAGGGGAGTTGATCGGGGAGCTGTTTTTT
-,TRBJ2-7,TRBV5-1,-,CASSTVFGTFDEQYF,TGCGCCAGCAGCACCGTGTTTGGGACGTTCGACGAGCAGTACTTC
few,TRBJ2-7,TRBV20-1,-,CSATPGVWGEQYF,TGCAGTGCTACCCCGGGGGTTTGGGGAGAGCAGTACTTC
-,TRBJ1-5,TRBV9,-,CASSQPTGSGQPQHF,TGTGCCAGCAGCCAGCCTACCGGGTCGGGTCAGCCCCAGCATTTT
few,TRBJ2-1,TRBV11-1,TRBD1,CASSDTGASYNEQFF,TGTGCCAGCAGCGATACAGGGGCTTCCTACAATGAGCAGTTCTTC
-,TRBJ1-4,TRBV12-3/TRBV12-4,-,CASSTAPDRGGQKLFF,TGTGCCAGCAGTACCGCCCCAGACCGCGGGGGCCAAAAACTGTTTTTT